This T cell receptor (beta chain) was recovered during a study of blood T cell repertoires in COVID-19. Study-wide context: Spain, Italy and the United States supplied samples that represented acute and convalescent COVID-19.

Trimming shortened V by 1 base and J by 3 bases, and 7 bases separated the two germline ends. Germline CDR1 LNHDA, CDR2 SQIVND (reference sequence). The CDR3 contains 14 residues. Methods used by the authors: Scientists estimated how many nucleated cells there were by amplifying reference gene primers. The protocol was immunoSEQ multiplex PCR, while the TCRdb copy is restricted to in-frame clones and leaves out a portion. D and trimming were read from the DNA, whereas the V and J calls and clone size are those reported in that table. The profile shows tens of thousands of clones, about 88% of them singletons.

Sequencing was done on a sample of peripheral blood. The chain is built from TRBV19 and TRBJ1-5, with D tentatively TRBD1 (5 bases). The clonotype originates from a human donor in a cohort sampled during active COVID-19. DNA of the CDR3: TGTGCCAGTAGTATAGGCAGGGACAATCAGCCCCAGCATTTT. Encoded protein: CASSIGRDNQPQHF.